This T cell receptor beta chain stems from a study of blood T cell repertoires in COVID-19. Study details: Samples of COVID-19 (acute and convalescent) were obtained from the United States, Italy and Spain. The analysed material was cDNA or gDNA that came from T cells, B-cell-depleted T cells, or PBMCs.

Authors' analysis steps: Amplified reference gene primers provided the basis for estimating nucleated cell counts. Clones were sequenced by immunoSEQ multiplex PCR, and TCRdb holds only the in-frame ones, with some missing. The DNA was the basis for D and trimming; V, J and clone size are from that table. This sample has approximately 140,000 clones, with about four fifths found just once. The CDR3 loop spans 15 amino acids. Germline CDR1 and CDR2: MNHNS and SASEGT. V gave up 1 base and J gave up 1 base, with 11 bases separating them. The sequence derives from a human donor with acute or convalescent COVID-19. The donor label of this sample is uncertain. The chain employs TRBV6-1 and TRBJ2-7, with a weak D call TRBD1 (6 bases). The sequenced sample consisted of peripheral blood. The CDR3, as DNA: TGTGCCAGCAGTGAAGGGGGGCCGCCATCCTACGAGCAGTACTTC. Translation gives CASSEGGPPSYEQYF.